The clone carrying this T cell receptor (beta chain) was detected ten times or more. These data belong to a study of T cells after yellow fever vaccination. The CDR3 length is 15 residues. The V and J ends lost 0 bases and 1 base respectively, with 9 bases between them. Germline V gene sequence: CDR1 MNHEY, CDR2 SVGAGI. TCRdb ran MiXCR on the 5' RACE reads and lists one entry per CDR3 protein. The table lists 150,000 to 200,000 distinct CDR3 sequences, roughly 8.8% of them singletons. Sequenced material: CD8+ T cells sorted from PBMCs, taken 45 days after the yellow fever booster vaccination. The gene calls are TRBV6-5 and TRBJ1-1, with D tentatively TRBD1 (5 bases). The source is a young man who received the YFV17D yellow fever vaccine. The CDR3 loop reads CASSYSGTGNTEAFF. For the CDR3, the DNA is TGTGCCAGCAGTTACTCGGGCACAGGGAACACTGAAGCTTTCTTT.